This TCR beta chain derives from a study of cytotoxic CD8 clonotypes in ibrutinib-treated CLL. Study observations and caveats: Clonality went higher at ibrutinib response and then dropped back toward baseline at progression. Once treatment began, public clonotypes, which were uncommon, contracted or stayed stable.

Repertoires were generated with immunoSEQ multiplex PCR, while TCRdb's copy carries only in-frame clones and drops some. The table shows around 27,000 clones, with about two thirds occurring only once. For this clone: Its antigen is as yet unknown.

V lost 1 base and J lost 1; bases outside the gene matches: 9. This CDR3 has 17 residues. The V gene's germline CDR1 is LGHNA and CDR2 YSLEER. The receptor was isolated from a human donor with chronic lymphocytic leukemia. The chain uses TRBV4-3 and TRBJ1-2, with 7 bases fitting TRBD1. The input for sequencing was PBMCs, taken at disease progression, from a patient treated with ibrutinib. The DNA of the CDR3 is TGCGCCAGCAGCCAAGGGCGTACAGGGGTAGTTAACTATGGCTACACCTTC. This gives the protein CASSQGRTGVVNYGYTF.